This entry lists 8 T cell receptor beta chains sequenced from one sample in a study of PD-1 blockade in classical Hodgkin lymphoma. All the patients suffered relapse after autologous stem cell transplantation, and brentuximab vedotin exposure differed. Sequencing was performed with immunoSEQ multiplex PCR; in TCRdb, only in-frame clones are kept and a portion is missing. The data contain fewer than 20,000 clones, around 80% of them singletons. The material was peripheral blood mononuclear cells (PBMCs), obtained before the second cycle of nivolumab. All receptors come from a human donor with classical Hodgkin lymphoma.

This chain connects TRBV10-3 to TRBJ1-5, with D uncertain. The CDR3 contains 16 residues. The germline gives CDR1 ENHRY, CDR2 SYGVKD. V was shortened by 2 bases and J by 0 bases, with 11 bases between the two germline ends. The CDR3 region has the DNA TGTGCCATCAGTGAGGACAACCGCCATAGCAATCAGCCCCAGCATTTT. Protein sequence: CAISEDNRHSNQPQHF.

The rearrangement links TRBV11-2 to TRBJ1-1; no definite D call. V gave up 3 bases and J gave up 7 bases, with 12 bases separating them. CDR1 and CDR2 from the germline V gene are SGHAT and FQNNGV. CDR3 length: 13 residues. CDR3 nucleotide sequence: TGTGCCAGCAGCTTCGTCCCCACTGATGAAGCTTTCTTT. It codes for CASSFVPTDEAFF.

This clone showed up just a few times. The genes are TRBV19 and TRBJ2-7, with D possibly being TRBD1 (6 bases). From germline, CDR1 is LNHDA and CDR2 SQIVND (reference sequence). The CDR3 spans 13 residues. V was cut by 5 bases and J by 4 bases, with 12 bases left in between. As DNA, the CDR3 is TGTGCCAGTAGTCAGGGGCCTGCTTACGAGCAGTACTTC. Its protein product is CASSQGPAYEQYF. The full variable domain, its missing parts supplied by reference TRBV19 and TRBJ2-7, is DGGITQSPKYLFRKEGQNVTLSCEQNLNHDAMYWYRQDPGQGLRLIYYSQIVNDFQKGDIAEGYSVSREKKESFPLTVTSAQKNPTAFYLCASSQGPAYEQYFGPGTRLTVT.

J is TRBJ2-1 and V is TRBV11-2; 16 nucleotides match TRBD2. The CDR3 consists of 15 residues. Germline-derived CDR1 and CDR2 are SGHAT and FQNNGV. The J segment lost 16 bases and the V segment lost 5 bases, leaving 11 bases of the junction unmatched. The CDR3 nucleotides are TGTGCCAGCAGCGCCGGGACTAGCGGGGGGGCGATCCTCTTCTTC. Translation: CASSAGTSGGAILFF. The full variable domain, with the rest looked up from reference TRBV11-2 and TRBJ2-1, is EAGVAQSPRYKIIEKRQSVAFWCNPISGHATLYWYQQILGQGPKLLIQFQNNGVVDDSQLPKDRFSAERLKGVDSTLKIQPAKLEDSAVYLCASSAGTSGGAILFFGPGTRLTVL.

This clone was seen once. The chain combines TRBV10-3 with TRBJ1-2, with D perhaps TRBD1 (5 bases). The germline V gene encodes CDR1 ENHRY and CDR2 SYGVKD. The V and J ends lost 6 bases and 9 bases respectively, with 14 bases between them. The CDR3 is 12 amino acids. This chain's CDR3 is CAIRGDGDSYTF. The CDR3 DNA follows: TGTGCCATCAGAGGGGACGGTGATAGCTACACCTTC.

This clone was counted once. The chain combines TRBV6-6 with TRBJ2-2; perhaps TRBD1 as D (5 bases). Germline V gene sequence: CDR1 MNHNY, CDR2 SVGAGI (reference sequence). The CDR3 loop spans 16 amino acids. Trimming cost V 0 bases and J 0 bases, with 8 bases left between them. CDR3 coding DNA: TGTGCCAGCAGTTACTCGTGGACAACGAACACCGGGGAGCTGTTTTTT. Its translation is CASSYSWTTNTGELFF.

The rearrangement uses TRBV7-9 and TRBJ2-2; D call uncertain. Germline assignment: CDR1 SEHNR and CDR2 FQNEAQ (reference sequence). The CDR3 contains 13 residues. V was shortened by 2 bases and J by 5 bases, with 6 bases between the two germline ends. CDR3 sequence (DNA): TGTGCCAGCAGCTTATCCGGAACCGGGGAGCTGTTTTTT. Residues: CASSLSGTGELFF.

The CDR3 loop is CASSLRQNTEAFF. Written as DNA, the CDR3 is TGTGCCAGCAGCTTAAGGCAGAACACTGAAGCTTTCTTT. The chain carries TRBV7-3 and TRBJ1-1; D is undetermined. This CDR3 region has 13 residues. Germline CDR1 and CDR2: SGHTA and FQGTGA. Between the trimmed V and J ends, which lost 1 base and 1 base, there was a span of 4 bases.